A single TCR beta chain is shown here with its context. Germline V CDR1 and CDR2: MNHEY, SVGAGI. With 2 bases clipped from V and 2 bases from J, the junction kept 6 bases outside the gene matches. CDR3 length: 16 residues. Under the authors' procedure: For nucleated cells, counts were estimated from reference gene primer amplification. The assay was immunoSEQ multiplex PCR, and TCRdb's table has in-frame clones only and misses some. V and J calls plus clone size are reproduced from that table; the DNA served to infer D and trimming. The data show just over 650,000 clones, with around 90% seen just once and under 0.3% held by the top ten. The sample is drawn from a study of blood T cell repertoires in COVID-19. On the study more broadly: The origin of the acute and convalescent COVID-19 samples was the United States, Italy and Spain. The cDNA or gDNA used as material had been derived from T cells, B-cell-depleted T cells, or PBMCs.

The TCR sequence derives from a woman aged 18-30 years with acute or convalescent COVID-19. The V gene is TRBV6-5, the J gene TRBJ2-7; TRBD1 aligns across 10 bases. Sequenced material: peripheral blood. The DNA of the CDR3 is TGTGCCAGCAGTTACCCCGGGGGACAGGGGCCCTACGAGCAGTACTTC. Its protein product is CASSYPGGQGPYEQYF.